This TCR beta chain came from a study of human T cells and chemical hapten exposure. Time point described: pre-sensitization, week 0. Treatment: therapeutic diphenylcyclopropenone sensitization with weekly scalp DPC. Study-wide results and caveats: TCRs exceeding 1 in 1000 frequency stayed unchanged with DPC sensitization.

Trimming removed 3 bases from V and 11 bases from J, with 28 bases in between. The CDR3 length is 17 residues. This clonotype was counted only a few times. Its antigen is unknown. Source study methods: Per sample, the median was about 88,000 TCRs, with values from around 25,000 to 690,000. TCRdb re-called the RACE reads through MiXCR, storing one row per CDR3 protein. TCRdb's processing, not the study's, gives the V and J calls here. The sample carries a few hundred thousand distinct CDR3 sequences, around 5.5% recorded once. The sequenced sample was whole blood, obtained in connection with sensitization to the hapten diphenylcyclopropenone (DPC). This TCR was sampled from a woman under 30 with alopecia areata. Some clones in this sample may be carry-over from other donors' samples. The gene calls are TRBV12-3 or TRBV12-4 and TRBJ1-1, with D maybe TRBD1 (5 bases). CDR3 in amino acids: CASSFTSTAHGIKAAFF. CDR3 nucleotides: TGTGCCAGCAGTTTCACGTCGACAGCCCATGGGATCAAGGCGGCTTTCTTT.